Ten or more counts support the clone carrying this TCR beta chain. Amplification of TCR beta CDR3 regions was performed using RNA transcripts as template. Initially, a first-round RT-PCR of the TCR CDR3 employed the HTBI primer set. Each CDR3 protein is one row after TCRdb ran MiXCR on the multiplex PCR reads. Here the sample spans around 420,000 distinct CDR3 sequences, 15% to 18% being singletons. This sample is drawn from a study of T cells in Graves' hyperthyroidism and ophthalmopathy. The junction had 3 bases not matched to a gene; V was cut back by 2 bases and J by 6 bases. The V gene's germline CDR1 is SGHTA and CDR2 FQGTGA. The CDR3 is made up of 15 amino acids.

The J gene is TRBJ2-1, the V gene TRBV7-3, with 11 bases lining up with TRBD2. Sequencing used blood. The sequence was collected from a woman younger than 30 with Graves' hyperthyroidism. The CDR3 sequence is CASSLGTSGPNEQFF. The CDR3 DNA sequence: TGTGCCAGCAGCTTAGGGACTAGCGGCCCCAATGAGCAGTTCTTC.